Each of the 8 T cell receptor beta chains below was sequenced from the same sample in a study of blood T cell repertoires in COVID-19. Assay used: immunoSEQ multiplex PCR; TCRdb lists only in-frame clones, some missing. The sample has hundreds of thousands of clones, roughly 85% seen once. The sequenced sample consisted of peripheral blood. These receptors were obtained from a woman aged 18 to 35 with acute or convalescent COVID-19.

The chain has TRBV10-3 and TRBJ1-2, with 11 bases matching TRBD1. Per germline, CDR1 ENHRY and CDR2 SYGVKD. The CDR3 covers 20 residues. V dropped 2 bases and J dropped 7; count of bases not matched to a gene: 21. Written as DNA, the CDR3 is TGTGCCATCAGTGAGCCCAATCTGACCGGGACAGGGGGAAATACTGGTGGCTACACCTTC. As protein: CAISEPNLTGTGGNTGGYTF.

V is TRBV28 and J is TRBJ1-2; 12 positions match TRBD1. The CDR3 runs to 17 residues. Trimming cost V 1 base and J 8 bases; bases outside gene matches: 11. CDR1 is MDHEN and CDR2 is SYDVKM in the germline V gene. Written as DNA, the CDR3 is TGTGCCAGCAGTTTATACATTGGGACAGGGGGCGGATTAGGCTACACCTTC. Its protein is CASSLYIGTGGGLGYTF.

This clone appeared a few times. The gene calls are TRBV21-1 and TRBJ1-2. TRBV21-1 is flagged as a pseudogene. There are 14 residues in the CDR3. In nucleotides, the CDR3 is TGTGCCAGCAGCAAAGTTGGAGAAGACTTCTGCTACACCTTC. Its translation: CASSKVGEDFCYTF.

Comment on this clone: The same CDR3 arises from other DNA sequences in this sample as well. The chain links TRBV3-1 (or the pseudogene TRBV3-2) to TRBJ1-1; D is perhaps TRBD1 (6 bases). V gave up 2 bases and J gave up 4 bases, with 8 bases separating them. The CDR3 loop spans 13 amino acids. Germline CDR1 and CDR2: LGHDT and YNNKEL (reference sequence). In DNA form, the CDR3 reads TGTGCCAGCAGCCAAAGAGGGGGCACTGAAGCTTTCTTT. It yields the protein CASSQRGGTEAFF.

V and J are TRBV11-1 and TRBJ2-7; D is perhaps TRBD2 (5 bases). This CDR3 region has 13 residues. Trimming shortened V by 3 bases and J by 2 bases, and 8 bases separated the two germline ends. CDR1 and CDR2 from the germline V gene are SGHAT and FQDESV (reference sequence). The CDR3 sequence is CASSLTGAYEQYF. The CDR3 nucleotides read TGTGCCAGCAGCTTGACCGGGGCCTACGAGCAGTACTTC.

CDR3 sequence reads: CASSIGGQTEAFF. CDR3 in DNA: TGTGCCAGTAGCATCGGGGGGCAGACTGAAGCTTTCTTT. V and J are TRBV19 and TRBJ1-1, with D possibly matching TRBD1 (6 bases). V was clipped by 6 bases and J by 5 bases, with 13 bases between them. Germline lookup yields CDR1 LNHDA and CDR2 SQIVND (reference sequence). CDR3 size: 13 residues.

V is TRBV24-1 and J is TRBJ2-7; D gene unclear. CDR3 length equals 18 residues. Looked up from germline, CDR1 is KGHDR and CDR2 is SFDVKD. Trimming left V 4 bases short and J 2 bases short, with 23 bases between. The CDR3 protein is CATSDYDPESRTTYEQYF. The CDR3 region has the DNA TGTGCCACCAGTGACTACGACCCAGAATCCCGCACTACCTACGAGCAGTACTTC.

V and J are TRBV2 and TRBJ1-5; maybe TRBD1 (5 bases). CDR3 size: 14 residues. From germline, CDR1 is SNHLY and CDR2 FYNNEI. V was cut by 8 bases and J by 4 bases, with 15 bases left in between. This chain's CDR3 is CASGRAGQNQPQHF. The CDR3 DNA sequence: TGTGCCAGCGGCAGGGCAGGGCAGAATCAGCCCCAGCATTTT. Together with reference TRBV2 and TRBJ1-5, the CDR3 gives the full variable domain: EPEVTQTPSHQVTQMGQEVILRCVPISNHLYFYWYRQILGQKVEFLVSFYNNEISEKSEIFDDQFSVERPDGSNFTLKIRSTKLEDSAMYFCASGRAGQNQPQHFGDGTRLSIL.